This T cell receptor (beta chain) was identified in a study of T cell repertoires in cytomegalovirus infection. Study-level background: Matching HLA type, along with CMV infection, was indicated by public TCR beta signatures.

CDR1 is SGHVS and CDR2 is FQNEAQ in the germline V gene. Deletions cut 1 base from V and 7 bases from J, with 8 bases between. The CDR3 covers 14 residues. To note about this clonotype: Its antigen is undetermined.

TCRdb processed the reads anew with MiXCR; each CDR3 protein has one entry. The repertoire includes 450,000 to 650,000 distinct CDR3 sequences, around 40% of them detected once, and 40% to 60% sits in the top ten. The sequence came from a human donor in good health (CMV status not recorded). Some clones in this sample may be carry-over from other donors' samples. Specimen: cultured PBMCs, collected from culture after CMV antigen stimulation. The chain recombines TRBV7-8 with TRBJ1-6; the D is unclear. CDR3 sequence (DNA): TGTGCCAGCAGCTTAGGAGGGTTGAATTCACCCCTCCACTTT. Translating gives CASSLGGLNSPLHF.